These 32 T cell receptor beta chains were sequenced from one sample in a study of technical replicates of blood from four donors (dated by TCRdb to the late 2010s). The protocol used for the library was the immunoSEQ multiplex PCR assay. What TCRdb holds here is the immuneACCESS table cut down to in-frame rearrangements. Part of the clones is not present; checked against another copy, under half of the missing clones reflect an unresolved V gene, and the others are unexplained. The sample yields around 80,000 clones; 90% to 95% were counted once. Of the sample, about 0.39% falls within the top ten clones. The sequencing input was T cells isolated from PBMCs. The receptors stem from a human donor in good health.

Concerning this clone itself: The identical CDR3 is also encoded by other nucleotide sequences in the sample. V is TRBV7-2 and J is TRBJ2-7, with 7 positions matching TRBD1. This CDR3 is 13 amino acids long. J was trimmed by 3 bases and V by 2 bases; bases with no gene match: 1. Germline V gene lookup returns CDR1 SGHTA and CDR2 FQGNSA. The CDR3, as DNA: TGTGCCAGCAGCTTAAGGGACAGCTACGAGCAGTACTTC. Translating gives CASSLRDSYEQYF.

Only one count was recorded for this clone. The CDR3 reads CAISTGEGTDTQYF. Written as DNA, the CDR3 is TGTGCCATCAGTACAGGGGAGGGCACAGATACGCAGTATTTT. V gene TRBV10-3 combines with J gene TRBJ2-3; a possible D gene is TRBD1 (7 bases). Germline V lookup: CDR1 ENHRY, CDR2 SYGVKD. This CDR3 spans 14 amino acids. V lost 5 bases and J lost 1, with 10 bases in between.

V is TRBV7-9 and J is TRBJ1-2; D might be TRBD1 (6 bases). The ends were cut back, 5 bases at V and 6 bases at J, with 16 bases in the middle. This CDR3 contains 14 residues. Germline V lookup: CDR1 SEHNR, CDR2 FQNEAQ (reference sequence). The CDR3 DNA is TGTGCCAGCAGCCTACAGGGAAGCGAGGATGGCTACACCTTC. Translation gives CASSLQGSEDGYTF.

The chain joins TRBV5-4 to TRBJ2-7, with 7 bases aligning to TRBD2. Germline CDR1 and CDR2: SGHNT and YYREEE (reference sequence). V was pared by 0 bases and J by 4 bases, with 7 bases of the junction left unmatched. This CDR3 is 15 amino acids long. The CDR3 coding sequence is TGTGCCAGCAGCTTGGAGGTGCGGGAGACGTACGAGCAGTACTTC. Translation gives CASSLEVRETYEQYF.

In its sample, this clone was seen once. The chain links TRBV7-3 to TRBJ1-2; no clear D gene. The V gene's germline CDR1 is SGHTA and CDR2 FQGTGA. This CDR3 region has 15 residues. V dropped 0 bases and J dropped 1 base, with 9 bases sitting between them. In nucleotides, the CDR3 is TGTGCCAGCAGCTTAACCCGGGATGGTAACTATGGCTACACCTTC. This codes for CASSLTRDGNYGYTF.

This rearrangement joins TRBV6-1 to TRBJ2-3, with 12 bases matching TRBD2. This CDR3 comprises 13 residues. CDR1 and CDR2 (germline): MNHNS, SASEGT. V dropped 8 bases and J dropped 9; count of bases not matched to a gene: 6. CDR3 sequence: CASGLAGSGTQYF. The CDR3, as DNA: TGTGCCAGCGGACTAGCGGGATCCGGGACGCAGTATTTT.

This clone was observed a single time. The CDR3, as DNA: TGTGCCAGCACGATGGGGGGGGCGGAGGGCTACACCTTC. Its translation: CASTMGGAEGYTF. V and J are TRBV6-1 and TRBJ1-2, with a tentative D call TRBD1 (6 bases). The germline V gene has CDR1 MNHNS and CDR2 SASEGT. The CDR3 is made up of 13 amino acids. V shed 7 bases and J shed 8 bases, with 17 bases lying between them.

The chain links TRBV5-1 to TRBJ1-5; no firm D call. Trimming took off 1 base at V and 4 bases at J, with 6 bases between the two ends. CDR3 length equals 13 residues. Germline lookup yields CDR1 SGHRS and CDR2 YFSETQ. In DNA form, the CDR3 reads TGCGCCAGCAGCTTGAATCGGAATCAGCCCCAGCATTTT. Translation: CASSLNRNQPQHF.

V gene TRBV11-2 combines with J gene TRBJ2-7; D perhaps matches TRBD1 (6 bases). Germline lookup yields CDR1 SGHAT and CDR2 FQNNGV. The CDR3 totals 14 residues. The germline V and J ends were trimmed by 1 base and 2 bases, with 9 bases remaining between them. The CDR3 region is CASSLGNRAYEQYF. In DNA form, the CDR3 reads TGTGCCAGCAGCTTAGGTAACAGGGCCTACGAGCAGTACTTC.

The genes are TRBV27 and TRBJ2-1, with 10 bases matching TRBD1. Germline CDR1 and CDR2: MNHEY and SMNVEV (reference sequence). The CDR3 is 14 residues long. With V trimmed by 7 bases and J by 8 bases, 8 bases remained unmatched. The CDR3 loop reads CASTSGQGLDEQFF. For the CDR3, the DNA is TGTGCCAGCACCTCGGGACAGGGGTTGGATGAGCAGTTCTTC.

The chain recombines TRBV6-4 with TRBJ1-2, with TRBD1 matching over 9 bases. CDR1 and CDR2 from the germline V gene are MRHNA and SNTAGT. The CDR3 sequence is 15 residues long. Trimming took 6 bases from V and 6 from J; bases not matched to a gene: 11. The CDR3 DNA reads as TGTGCCAGCAGGGACAGGGGAAGCGGGATCGATGGCTACACCTTC. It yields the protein CASRDRGSGIDGYTF.

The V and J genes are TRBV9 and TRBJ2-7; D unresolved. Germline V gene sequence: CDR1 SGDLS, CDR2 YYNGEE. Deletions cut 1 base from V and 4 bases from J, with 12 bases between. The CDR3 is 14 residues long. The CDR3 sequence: CASSVSPTLYEQYF. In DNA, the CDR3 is TGTGCCAGCAGCGTAAGCCCAACCCTTTACGAGCAGTACTTC.

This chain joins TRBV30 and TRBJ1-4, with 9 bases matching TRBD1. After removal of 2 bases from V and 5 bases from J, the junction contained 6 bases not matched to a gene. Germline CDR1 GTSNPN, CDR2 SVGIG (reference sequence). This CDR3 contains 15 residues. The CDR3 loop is CAWSPGTGRNEKLFF. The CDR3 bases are TGTGCCTGGAGTCCAGGGACAGGGAGGAATGAAAAACTGTTTTTT.

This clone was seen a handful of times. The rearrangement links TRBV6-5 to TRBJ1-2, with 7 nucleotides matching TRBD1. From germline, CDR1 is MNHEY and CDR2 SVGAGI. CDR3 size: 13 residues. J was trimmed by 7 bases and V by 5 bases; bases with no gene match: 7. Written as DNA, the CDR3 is TGTGCCAGCAGTGCGAAGACAGGGAGTGGCTACACCTTC. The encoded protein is CASSAKTGSGYTF.

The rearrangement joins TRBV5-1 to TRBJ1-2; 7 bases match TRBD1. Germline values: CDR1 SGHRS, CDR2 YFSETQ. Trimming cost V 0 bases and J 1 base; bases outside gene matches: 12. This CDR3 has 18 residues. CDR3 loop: CASSLVGGAGEDNYGYTF. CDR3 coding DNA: TGCGCCAGCAGCTTGGTAGGGGGCGCAGGAGAGGATAACTATGGCTACACCTTC.

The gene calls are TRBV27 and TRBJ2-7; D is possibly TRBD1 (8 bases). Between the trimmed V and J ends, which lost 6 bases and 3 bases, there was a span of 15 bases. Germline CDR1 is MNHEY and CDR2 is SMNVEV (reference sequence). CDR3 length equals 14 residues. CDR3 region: CASSGTGLGYEQYF. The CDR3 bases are TGTGCCAGCAGCGGGACAGGACTAGGCTACGAGCAGTACTTC.

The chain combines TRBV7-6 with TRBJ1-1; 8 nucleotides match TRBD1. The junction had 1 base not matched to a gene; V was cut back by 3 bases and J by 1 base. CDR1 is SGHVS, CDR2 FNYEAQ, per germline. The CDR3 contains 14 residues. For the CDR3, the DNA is TGTGCCAGCAGCTTCGGACAGGGGAACACTGAAGCTTTCTTT. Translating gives CASSFGQGNTEAFF. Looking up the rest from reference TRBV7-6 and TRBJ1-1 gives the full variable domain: GAGVSQSPRYKVTKRGQDVALRCDPISGHVSLYWYRQALGQGPEFLTYFNYEAQQDKSGLPNDRFSAERPEGSISTLTIQRTEQRDSAMYRCASSFGQGNTEAFFGQGTRLTVV.

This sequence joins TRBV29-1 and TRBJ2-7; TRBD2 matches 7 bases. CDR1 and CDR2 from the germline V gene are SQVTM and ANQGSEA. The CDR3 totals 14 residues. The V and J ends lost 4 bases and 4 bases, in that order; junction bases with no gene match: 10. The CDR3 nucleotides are TGCAGCGTTGCATATGGACTAGAGGCTTACGAGCAGTACTTC. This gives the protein CSVAYGLEAYEQYF.

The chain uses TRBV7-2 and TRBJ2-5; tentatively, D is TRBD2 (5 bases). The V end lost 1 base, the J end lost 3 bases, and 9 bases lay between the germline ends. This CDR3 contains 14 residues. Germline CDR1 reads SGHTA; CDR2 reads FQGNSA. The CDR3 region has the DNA TGTGCCAGCAGCTTAGGTTCGGGGAAAGAGACCCAGTACTTC. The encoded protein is CASSLGSGKETQYF.

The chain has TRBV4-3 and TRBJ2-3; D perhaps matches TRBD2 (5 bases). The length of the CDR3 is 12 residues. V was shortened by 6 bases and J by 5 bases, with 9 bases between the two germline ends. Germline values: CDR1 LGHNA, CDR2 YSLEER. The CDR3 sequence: CASRGVGDTQYF. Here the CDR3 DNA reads TGCGCCAGCAGGGGAGTTGGAGATACGCAGTATTTT.

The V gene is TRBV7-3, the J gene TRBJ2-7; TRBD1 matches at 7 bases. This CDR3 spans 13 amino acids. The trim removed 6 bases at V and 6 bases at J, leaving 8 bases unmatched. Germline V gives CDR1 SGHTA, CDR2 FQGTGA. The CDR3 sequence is CASRHFPGGEQYF. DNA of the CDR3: TGTGCCAGCAGGCACTTTCCAGGGGGCGAGCAGTACTTC.

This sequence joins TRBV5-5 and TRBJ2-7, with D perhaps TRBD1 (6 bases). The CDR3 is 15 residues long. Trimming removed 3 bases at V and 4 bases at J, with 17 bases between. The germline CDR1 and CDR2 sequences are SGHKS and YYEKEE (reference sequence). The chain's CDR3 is CASSSTPGARYEQYF. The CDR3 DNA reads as TGTGCCAGCAGCTCCACTCCAGGGGCGCGGTACGAGCAGTACTTC.

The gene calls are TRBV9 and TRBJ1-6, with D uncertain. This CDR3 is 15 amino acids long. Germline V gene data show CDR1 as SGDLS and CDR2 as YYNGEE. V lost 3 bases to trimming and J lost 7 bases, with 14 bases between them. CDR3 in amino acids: CASSEGGVGNSPLHF. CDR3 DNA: TGTGCCAGCAGCGAAGGCGGGGTTGGGAATTCACCCCTCCACTTT. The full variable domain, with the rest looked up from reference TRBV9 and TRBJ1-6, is DSGVTQTPKHLITATGQRVTLRCSPRSGDLSVYWYQQSLDQGLQFLIQYYNGEERAKGNILERFSAQQFPDLHSELNLSSLELGDSALYFCASSEGGVGNSPLHFGNGTRLTVT.

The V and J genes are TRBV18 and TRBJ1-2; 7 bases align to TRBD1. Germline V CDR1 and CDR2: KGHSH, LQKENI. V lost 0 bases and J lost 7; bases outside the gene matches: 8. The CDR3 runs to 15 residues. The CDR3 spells CASSPPGRDSAGYTF. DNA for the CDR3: TGTGCCAGCTCACCACCGGGTCGGGACAGTGCTGGCTACACCTTC. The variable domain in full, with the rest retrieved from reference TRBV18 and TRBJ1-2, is NAGVMQNPRHLVRRRGQEARLRCSPMKGHSHVYWYRQLPEEGLKFMVYLQKENIIDESGMPKERFSAEFPKEGPSILRIQQVVRGDSAAYFCASSPPGRDSAGYTFGSGTRLTVV.

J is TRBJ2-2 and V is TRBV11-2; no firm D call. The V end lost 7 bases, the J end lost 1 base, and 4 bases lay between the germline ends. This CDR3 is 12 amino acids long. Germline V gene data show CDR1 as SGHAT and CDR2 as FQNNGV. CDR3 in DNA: TGTGCCAGCAACATGAACACCGGGGAGCTGTTTTTT. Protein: CASNMNTGELFF. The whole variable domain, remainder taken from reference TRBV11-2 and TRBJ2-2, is EAGVAQSPRYKIIEKRQSVAFWCNPISGHATLYWYQQILGQGPKLLIQFQNNGVVDDSQLPKDRFSAERLKGVDSTLKIQPAKLEDSAVYLCASNMNTGELFFGEGSRLTVL.

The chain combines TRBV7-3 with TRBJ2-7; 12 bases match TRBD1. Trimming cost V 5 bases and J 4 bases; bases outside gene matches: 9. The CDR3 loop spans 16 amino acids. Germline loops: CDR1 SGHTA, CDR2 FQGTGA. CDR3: CASSQTGTGGGYEQYF. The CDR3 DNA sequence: TGTGCCAGCAGCCAAACAGGGACAGGGGGCGGGTACGAGCAGTACTTC.

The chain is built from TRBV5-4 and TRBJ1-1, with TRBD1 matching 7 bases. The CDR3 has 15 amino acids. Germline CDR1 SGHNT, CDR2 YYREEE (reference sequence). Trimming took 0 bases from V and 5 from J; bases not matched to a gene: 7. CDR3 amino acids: CASSLGTGVRTEAFF. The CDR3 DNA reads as TGTGCCAGCAGCTTGGGCACAGGGGTTCGGACTGAAGCTTTCTTT.

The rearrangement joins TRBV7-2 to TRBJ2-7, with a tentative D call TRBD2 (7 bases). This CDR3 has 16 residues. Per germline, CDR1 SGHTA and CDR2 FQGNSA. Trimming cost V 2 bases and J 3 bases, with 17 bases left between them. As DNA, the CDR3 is TGTGCCAGCAGCTTAAGAGGGGGGGCCGGGAGCTACGAGCAGTACTTC. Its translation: CASSLRGGAGSYEQYF. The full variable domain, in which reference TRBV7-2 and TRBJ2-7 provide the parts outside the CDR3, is GAGVSQSPSNKVTEKGKDVELRCDPISGHTALYWYRQSLGQGLEFLIYFQGNSAPDKSGLPSDRFSAERTGGSVSTLTIQRTQQEDSAVYLCASSLRGGAGSYEQYFGPGTRLTVT.

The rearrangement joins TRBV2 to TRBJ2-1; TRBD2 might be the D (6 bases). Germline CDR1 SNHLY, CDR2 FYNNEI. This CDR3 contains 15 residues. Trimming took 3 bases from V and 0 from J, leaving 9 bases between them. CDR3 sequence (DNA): TGTGCCAGCAGTGATCCGGGACTCTCCTACAATGAGCAGTTCTTC. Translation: CASSDPGLSYNEQFF.

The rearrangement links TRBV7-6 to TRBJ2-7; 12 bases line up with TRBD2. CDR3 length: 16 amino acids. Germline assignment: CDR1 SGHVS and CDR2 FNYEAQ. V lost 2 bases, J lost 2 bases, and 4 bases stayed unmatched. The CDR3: CASSLSASGRAYEQYF. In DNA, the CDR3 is TGTGCCAGCAGCTTAAGCGCTAGCGGGAGGGCCTACGAGCAGTACTTC.

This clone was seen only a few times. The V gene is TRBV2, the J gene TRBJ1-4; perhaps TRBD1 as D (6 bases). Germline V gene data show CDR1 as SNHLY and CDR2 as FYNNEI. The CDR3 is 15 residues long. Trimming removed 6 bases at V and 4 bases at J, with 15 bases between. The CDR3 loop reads CASRVQGTINEKLFF. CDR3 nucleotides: TGTGCCAGCAGAGTACAGGGCACCATTAATGAAAAACTGTTTTTT.

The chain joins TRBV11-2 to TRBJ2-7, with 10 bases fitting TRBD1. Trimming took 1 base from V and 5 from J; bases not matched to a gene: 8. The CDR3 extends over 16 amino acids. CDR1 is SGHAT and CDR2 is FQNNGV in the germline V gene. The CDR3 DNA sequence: TGTGCCAGCAGCTTAGGTTACGGGACAGGGGCTAACGAGCAGTACTTC. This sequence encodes CASSLGYGTGANEQYF.